The 12 T cell receptor beta chains below all came from one sample that was sequenced in a study of post-analysis software for immune sequencing data. General study points: Five or six TRBV segments, TRBV5-6, TRBV5-1 and TRBV20-1 among them, were found more frequent in patients than controls.

The antigens these receptors bind are not known. TCR beta cDNA libraries included unique molecular identifiers. TCRdb re-analysed the PCR reads in MiXCR, keeping a single row per CDR3 protein. The table includes approximately 360,000 distinct CDR3 sequences, 30% to 45% detected once. The sequenced material came from blood. The source is a girl between 10 and 17 years old with multiple sclerosis.

This clonotype was detected a few times. This CDR3 reads CASTHQGGTPDTQYF. The DNA of the CDR3 is TGCGCCAGCACCCACCAGGGGGGGACCCCAGATACGCAGTATTTT. This chain uses TRBV4-1 with TRBJ2-3; D tentatively reads TRBD1 or TRBD2 (7 bases each). The CDR3 is made up of 15 amino acids. CDR1 MGHRA and CDR2 YSYEKL come from the germline V gene. The V gene lost 7 bases and the J gene lost 4 bases, with 18 bases spanning the gap.

This clonotype has only a few counts. Its ends do not fully match the called genes, so a read error is possible. The chain links TRBV5-5 to TRBJ1-6; D is possibly TRBD1 (6 bases). From germline, CDR1 is SGHKS and CDR2 YYEKEE (reference sequence). The CDR3 sequence is 16 residues long. CDR3 in amino acids: CASSLGSGAYSSPLHF. The CDR3 DNA reads as TGTGCCAGCAGCTTGGGGTCAGGGGCCTATAGTTCACCCCTCCACTTT.

This clonotype was detected a few times. This sequence joins TRBV9 and TRBJ1-2, with D possibly TRBD1 on 5 matching bases. The CDR3 runs 14 residues. Per the germline V gene, CDR1 is SGDLS and CDR2 is YYNGEE. V lost 0 bases, J lost 8 bases, and 14 bases lay in between. CDR3 DNA: TGTGCCAGCAGCGTAGAGTCTGGGGCGGGCGGCTACACCTTC. Its protein product is CASSVESGAGGYTF.

This clonotype was counted only a few times. This sequence joins TRBV12-3 or TRBV12-4 and TRBJ1-5; D possibly corresponds to TRBD1 (6 bases). CDR3 size: 16 residues. The germline V and J ends were trimmed by 5 bases and 6 bases, with 20 bases remaining between them. The CDR3 nucleotides read TGTGCCAGCAGTCCGAATGGGGGGGGCTCAGGTCAGCCCCAGCATTTT. Translated, it gives CASSPNGGGSGQPQHF.

The chain employs TRBV27 and TRBJ2-7; a possible D gene is TRBD2 (5 bases). Germline lookup yields CDR1 MNHEY and CDR2 SMNVEV (reference sequence). The CDR3 has 13 amino acids. Trimming removed 8 bases from V and 4 bases from J, with 15 bases in between. CDR3: CASGPGVRYEQYF. Written as DNA, the CDR3 is TGTGCCAGCGGTCCCGGGGTTCGTTACGAGCAGTACTTC.

The J gene is TRBJ2-1, the V gene TRBV28; 8 nucleotides agree with TRBD2. V lost 4 bases and J lost 8; bases outside the gene matches: 10. The CDR3 runs 15 residues. Germline assignment: CDR1 MDHEN and CDR2 SYDVKM. The CDR3 protein is CASSSHIKAGDEQFF. The CDR3 DNA reads as TGTGCCAGCAGTTCACATATTAAAGCGGGGGATGAGCAGTTCTTC.

The chain recombines TRBV2 with TRBJ1-2; maybe TRBD1 (6 bases). This CDR3 comprises 14 residues. V was cut by 2 bases and J by 2 bases, with 9 bases left in between. CDR1 and CDR2 from the germline V gene are SNHLY and FYNNEI. The CDR3 spells CASSEQGPNYGYTF. Here the CDR3 DNA reads TGTGCCAGCAGTGAACAGGGGCCCAACTATGGCTACACCTTC.

The chain carries TRBV29-1 and TRBJ2-1; TRBD2 agrees at 10 bases. The CDR3 runs 15 residues. Losses at the gene ends were 7 bases for V and 9 bases for J; bases not matched to a gene: 15. CDR1 is SQVTM, CDR2 ANQGSEA, per germline. DNA of the CDR3: TGCAGCGCCCTTTTTAGCGGGGGGCATTCTGGTGAGCAGTTCTTC. It yields the protein CSALFSGGHSGEQFF.

This rearrangement joins TRBV29-1 to TRBJ2-7, with TRBD2 as a possible D gene (5 bases). Trimming left V 0 bases short and J 3 bases short, with 9 bases between. Per the germline V gene, CDR1 is SQVTM and CDR2 is ANQGSEA. CDR3 length equals 13 residues. This CDR3 is CSVEDGEGYEQYF. The CDR3 DNA sequence: TGCAGCGTTGAAGATGGAGAGGGCTACGAGCAGTACTTC.

This clonotype was recorded a few times. This chain connects TRBV4-2 to TRBJ2-1, with TRBD2 matching over 8 bases. From germline, CDR1 is LGHNA and CDR2 YNFKEQ. V gave up 1 base and J gave up 4 bases; unmatched junction bases: 6. The CDR3 sequence is 16 residues long. The CDR3 loop is CASSQAGAGAYNEQFF. DNA of the CDR3: TGTGCCAGCAGCCAAGCGGGAGCGGGGGCGTACAATGAGCAGTTCTTC.

This clonotype was found a few times. The chain combines TRBV9 with TRBJ2-7; the D gene is possibly TRBD1 (5 bases). Germline CDR1 and CDR2: SGDLS and YYNGEE. Trimming left V 2 bases short and J 0 bases short, with 12 bases between. The CDR3 is 15 amino acids. CDR3 region: CASSVGPGISYEQYF. The DNA of the CDR3 is TGTGCCAGCAGCGTCGGGCCAGGGATCTCCTACGAGCAGTACTTC.

The chain has TRBV20-1 and TRBJ2-7, with TRBD1 matching 7 bases. The junction had 10 bases not matched to a gene; V was cut back by 5 bases and J by 3 bases. The V gene's germline CDR1 is DFQATT and CDR2 SNEGSKA (reference sequence). The CDR3 runs to 14 residues. In nucleotides, the CDR3 is TGCAGTGCTGAAACCCCGGGACAGAGCTACGAGCAGTACTTC. It encodes CSAETPGQSYEQYF.